The clone carrying this TCR beta chain was counted at least ten times. Its antigen is unidentified. MiXCR was run by TCRdb on the RT-PCR reads, yielding one entry per CDR3 protein. The repertoire holds hundreds of thousands of distinct CDR3 sequences, with 10% to 15% as singletons. J lost 0 bases, V lost 5 bases, and 3 bases had no gene match. CDR3 length: 14 amino acids. Germline loops: CDR1 SEHNR, CDR2 FQNEAQ (reference sequence). The data stem from a study of response to subunit inactivated influenza vaccine. Study observations and caveats: Authors suggested that a seasonal influenza vaccination recruits few new T cells each time.

The V gene is TRBV7-9, the J gene TRBJ1-2; 7 bases are shared with TRBD1. The source of this sequence is a man aged 45-65 years who received an inactivated influenza vaccine. Sequences were derived from PBMCs from blood, sampled on the day of vaccination. The CDR3 coding sequence is TGTGCCAGCAGCCGCGGGACAGCTAACTATGGCTACACCTTC. Residues: CASSRGTANYGYTF.